This TCR beta chain was identified in a study of cytomegalovirus exposure and HLA in healthy donors. Germline-derived CDR1 and CDR2 are WSHSY and SAAADI. The CDR3 has 13 residues. Worth noting for this clone: Its antigen remains unidentified. An end of the junction differs from the germline gene, which may be a read error.

With 60 Vbeta and 13 Jbeta primers, the PCR was carried out. TCRdb's table, derived via immunoSEQ multiplex PCR, lists solely in-frame clones and lacks some. This table has some 100,000 clones, around 83% appearing once. Findings and limits, study-wide: Highly shared variants forming one cluster were likely a sequencing artifact. Apparent HLA restriction characterized most CMV-associated TCR beta chains in a later analysis. Roughly uniform depth of sequencing across donors was assumed in presence/absence analyses. Rare sequences made up most TCRs, while some public TCRs were found in many donors.

Sequencing was carried out using PBMCs. The receptor was derived from a woman between 18 and 29 years old in good health and CMV-seronegative. The chain is built from TRBV10-2 and TRBJ1-6; 10 bases line up with TRBD1. The DNA of the CDR3 is TGCGCCAGCAGTGAGTTTCGGACAGGGGGGCAAGTCTTT. It specifies CASSEFRTGGQVF.